The rows below give T cell receptor beta chains drawn from one sample of a study of shared clonotypes between healthy human individuals. Repertoires were generated with immunoSEQ multiplex PCR, while TCRdb's copy carries only in-frame clones and drops some. Among hundreds of thousands of clones, about 74% were seen once, and the ten largest hold 1.5% to 2%. Sequenced sample: memory CD4+ T cells sorted from blood. These TCRs come from a woman in her 30s in good health. CDR3s include the opening cysteine and the closing phenylalanine or tryptophan. The order of the fields is J gene, D gene, V gene, clone size, CDR3 DNA, CDR3 protein. D genes are given only for firm matches. The size entry is marked missing in some rows and otherwise reads once, few, many or a size class.

TRBJ1-1	-	TRBV6-1	-	TGTGCCAGCGGAGGGTGGGGAACTGAAGCTTTCTTT	CASGGWGTEAFF
TRBJ1-1	-	TRBV9	-	TGTGCCAGCAGCGTCAGGGCAGGGGTGTACACAACTGAAGCTTTCTTT	CASSVRAGVYTTEAFF
TRBJ2-5	-	TRBV11-2	-	TGTGCCAGCAGCTTAGATTGGGGGCAAGAGACCCAGTACTTC	CASSLDWGQETQYF
TRBJ2-4	-	TRBV15	-	TGTGCCACCAGCAGAGTCGGGCAGGGTGGGGACATTCAGTACTTC	CATSRVGQGGDIQYF
TRBJ1-2	-	TRBV16	-	TGTGCCAGCAGCCCTCGTGGGGGGAGGAATGGCTACACCTTC	CASSPRGGRNGYTF
TRBJ2-3	-	TRBV5-4	-	TGTGCCAGCAGCGCTACGACCCGGACCAGGCGGTATTTT	CASSATTRTRRYF
TRBJ1-5	-	TRBV5-1	-	TGCGCCAGCAGCCGGAGCGAGGGGGATCAGCCCCAGCATTTT	CASSRSEGDQPQHF
TRBJ1-2	TRBD1	TRBV28	few	TGTGCCAGCAGTTTACCCAACGGACAGGGGGCAGGAGGCTACACCTTC	CASSLPNGQGAGGYTF
TRBJ2-1	TRBD2	TRBV4-1	once	TGCGCCAGCAGCCAAGCGACTAGCGGGAGGAGCGATGAGCAGTTCTTC	CASSQATSGRSDEQFF
TRBJ2-1	-	TRBV28	-	TGTGCCAGCAAAACGGACTACGAGCAGTTCTTC	CASKTDYEQFF
TRBJ2-7	-	TRBV5-1	-	TGCGCCAGCAAGGAGATACAGGGTCTTTCGCAGTACTTC	CASKEIQGLSQYF
TRBJ2-7	TRBD2	TRBV15	-	TGTGCCACCAGCAGAAGCGGGATTGAGCAGTACTTC	CATSRSGIEQYF
TRBJ1-2	-	TRBV7-9	few	TGTGCCAGCAGCCCCGGCAGAGGTGGCTACACCTTC	CASSPGRGGYTF
TRBJ1-2	-	TRBV28	-	TGTGCCAGCAGTCCACAGGGCGTTGGCTACACCTTC	CASSPQGVGYTF